Sequencing of this T cell receptor (beta chain) was carried out in a study of blood T cell repertoires in COVID-19. Per the study methods: Reference gene primer amplification in the assay estimated nucleated cell counts. Generated by immunoSEQ multiplex PCR, the TCRdb table keeps only in-frame clones and is missing some. V, J and clone size are taken as reported in that table, and D and trimming were inferred from the DNA itself. Altogether about 290,000 clones are present, 89% being singletons, with the ten largest covering 11%. The count of this clone is one. Followed over time, Seattle patients had been enrolled while infection was active. The junction had 6 bases not matched to a gene; V was cut back by 4 bases and J by 6 bases. CDR1 KGHSH and CDR2 LQKENI come from the germline V gene. The CDR3 is 13 residues long.

The J gene is TRBJ2-7, the V gene TRBV18, with 7 nucleotides matching TRBD2. The sample comprised peripheral blood. The sequence was collected from a woman aged 25 to 39 with COVID-19, enrolled during active disease. The CDR3, as DNA: TGTGCCAGCTCACTAGGACTAGAATCCGAGCAGTACTTC. Translating gives CASSLGLESEQYF.